Each of the 20 T cell receptor beta chains below was sequenced from the same sample in a study of early T cells in non-severe SARS-CoV-2 infection. TCRdb re-derived calls from the 5' RACE reads in MiXCR, one entry per CDR3 protein. The sample consists of about 54,000 distinct CDR3 sequences, roughly 7.8% of them appearing once. The sequencing used whole blood, collected at baseline. Every receptor here comes from an adult who was a healthcare worker with PCR-confirmed SARS-CoV-2 infection or an uninfected control (not recorded which).

This clonotype was found a few times. CDR3 nucleotides: TGTGCCAGCCACCATCGGGCGGGAGGATTCACAGATACGCAGTATTTT. As protein: CASHHRAGGFTDTQYF. The genes are TRBV28 and TRBJ2-3, with 8 bases identical to TRBD2. The V segment lost 8 bases and the J segment 2 bases; nucleotides outside the gene matches: 12. The CDR3 spans 16 residues. Germline CDR1 reads MDHEN; CDR2 reads SYDVKM.

The chain links TRBV5-5 to TRBJ2-7; unclear D gene. Germline V gene lookup returns CDR1 SGHKS and CDR2 YYEKEE (reference sequence). The CDR3 length is 15 residues. V was shortened by 0 bases and J by 0 bases, with 10 bases between the two germline ends. Here the CDR3 DNA reads TGTGCCAGCAGCTTGGAAGGGATTGGCTCCTACGAGCAGTACTTC. Translated, it gives CASSLEGIGSYEQYF.

At least ten counts were recorded for this clonotype. The chain combines TRBV14 with TRBJ2-1; D perhaps matches TRBD1 (5 bases). The CDR3 contains 17 residues. Per the germline V gene, CDR1 is SGHDN and CDR2 is FVKESK. Trimming took off 0 bases at V and 9 bases at J, with 21 bases between the two ends. CDR3 loop: CASSQDFVAGFFPEQFF. Here the CDR3 DNA reads TGTGCCAGCAGCCAAGATTTCGTCGCAGGGTTTTTCCCTGAGCAGTTCTTC.

This clonotype was seen ten or more times. CDR3 nucleotides: TGTGCCAGCAGGGGACAGGGGGCTCAGCCCCAGCATTTT. It is translated as CASRGQGAQPQHF. This sequence joins TRBV27 and TRBJ1-5, with 12 nucleotides matching TRBD1. Germline-derived CDR1 and CDR2 are MNHEY and SMNVEV (reference sequence). J gave up 6 bases and V 6 bases, and 0 bases lay outside the gene matches. The CDR3 length is 13 residues.

There are many counts of this clonotype. J is TRBJ2-1 and V is TRBV29-1; no definite D call. The germline V gene encodes CDR1 SQVTM and CDR2 ANQGSEA. Between the trimmed V and J ends, which lost 8 bases and 2 bases, there was a span of 10 bases. The CDR3 has 12 residues. The DNA for the CDR3 is TGCAGCTTTGCGGTCGCCTACAATGAGCAGTTCTTC. This gives the protein CSFAVAYNEQFF.

The chain uses TRBV5-1 and TRBJ2-7, with D possibly TRBD2 on 6 matching bases. Trimming took off 4 bases at V and 3 bases at J, with 20 bases between the two ends. CDR1 is SGHRS, CDR2 YFSETQ, per germline. The CDR3 contains 16 residues. The CDR3 loop is CASSEASGGMIYEQYF. The CDR3 region has the DNA TGCGCCAGCAGCGAGGCCTCCGGGGGTATGATCTACGAGCAGTACTTC.

J is TRBJ2-7 and V is TRBV28; TRBD1 agrees at 8 bases. This CDR3 has 15 amino acids. Unmatched junction bases numbered 8, after V lost 6 bases and J lost 1 base. Germline CDR1 is MDHEN and CDR2 is SYDVKM. DNA for the CDR3: TGTGCCAGCAGGACCCCAGGACAGGGATCCTACGAGCAGTACTTC. It is translated as CASRTPGQGSYEQYF.

This clonotype has at least ten counts. The chain recombines TRBV3-1 with TRBJ1-4; D uncertain. The CDR3 consists of 11 residues. Germline V gene data show CDR1 as LGHDT and CDR2 as YNNKEL (reference sequence). Trimming pared 1 base from V and 10 bases from J, leaving 4 bases between. CDR3 coding DNA: TGTGCCAGCAGCCAAGCTGGAAAACTGTTTTTT. Protein sequence: CASSQAGKLFF.

This clonotype was counted many times. The rearrangement uses TRBV5-1 and TRBJ1-5; D ambiguous. Per germline, CDR1 SGHRS and CDR2 YFSETQ. The ends were cut back, 0 bases at V and 2 bases at J, with 6 bases in the middle. The CDR3 has 14 residues. The CDR3 is CASSLAGGNQPQHF. CDR3 sequence (DNA): TGCGCCAGCAGCTTGGCCGGGGGCAATCAGCCCCAGCATTTT.

This clonotype was picked up many times. The chain carries TRBV20-1 and TRBJ1-6; no definite D call. Germline values: CDR1 DFQATT, CDR2 SNEGSKA (reference sequence). The CDR3 has 19 amino acids. V lost 3 bases and J 7 bases, leaving 28 bases between the germline ends. CDR3 sequence: CSASSPGPMYAYMNSPLHF. The CDR3 DNA reads TGCAGTGCTAGTTCACCGGGCCCCATGTACGCTTATATGAATTCACCCCTCCACTTT.

This clonotype was detected ten times or more. The chain has TRBV20-1 and TRBJ2-7; possibly TRBD2 for D (6 bases). Germline V gene lookup returns CDR1 DFQATT and CDR2 SNEGSKA (reference sequence). The germline V and J ends were trimmed by 3 bases and 1 base, with 16 bases remaining between them. The CDR3 extends over 15 amino acids. Here the CDR3 reads CSASGSPVWSYEQYF. The CDR3 bases are TGCAGTGCTAGCGGGAGCCCTGTATGGTCCTACGAGCAGTACTTC.

This clonotype was recorded at least ten times. This sequence joins TRBV6-2 or TRBV6-3 and TRBJ2-1; D is tentatively TRBD1 or TRBD2 (5 bases each). Trimming removed 2 bases at V and 5 bases at J, with 13 bases between. Germline V CDR1 and CDR2: MNHEY, SVGEGT. This CDR3 spans 15 amino acids. As DNA, the CDR3 is TGTGCCAGCAGTTACGGCCGGCAGGGAGACAATGAGCAGTTCTTC. Translated, it gives CASSYGRQGDNEQFF.

There are a few counts of this clonotype. This chain links TRBV4-2 with TRBJ2-7; D is possibly TRBD2 (5 bases). The CDR3 is 15 amino acids. The germline gives CDR1 LGHNA, CDR2 YNFKEQ. The V end was cut by 0 bases, the J end by 2 bases, with 11 bases between. The CDR3 bases are TGTGCCAGCAGCCAAGATACGGACTCTACCTACGAGCAGTACTTC. Encoded protein: CASSQDTDSTYEQYF.

The chain is built from TRBV19 and TRBJ2-3; TRBD1 agrees at 10 bases. The trim removed 6 bases at V and 7 bases at J, leaving 10 bases unmatched. The CDR3 runs 15 residues. The germline gives CDR1 LNHDA, CDR2 SQIVND (reference sequence). The CDR3 is CASRARDRGRYTQYF. The DNA of the CDR3 is TGTGCCAGTAGAGCTCGGGACAGGGGAAGGTATACGCAGTATTTT.

V gene TRBV27 combines with J gene TRBJ2-1; 8 bases are shared with TRBD2. Germline-derived CDR1 and CDR2 are MNHEY and SMNVEV (reference sequence). The CDR3 length is 16 residues. The junction had 9 bases not matched to a gene; V was cut back by 1 base and J by 7 bases. CDR3 in amino acids: CASSLYSSGRGNEQFF. DNA for the CDR3: TGTGCCAGCAGTTTATATAGCAGCGGGAGAGGTAATGAGCAGTTCTTC.

This rearrangement joins TRBV6-5 to TRBJ2-5; D could derive from TRBD1 or TRBD2 (5 bases each). This CDR3 has 14 amino acids. CDR1 and CDR2 from the germline V gene are MNHEY and SVGAGI. Trimming stripped 5 bases from V and 7 bases from J, with 17 bases between. The CDR3 DNA is TGTGCCAGCAGTCCTTCCGGGACGTACGGGACCCAGTACTTC. The encoded protein is CASSPSGTYGTQYF.

In its sample, this clonotype was seen many times. The chain employs TRBV30 and TRBJ2-6; 8 bases match TRBD2. With 2 bases clipped from V and 2 bases from J, the junction kept 2 bases outside the gene matches. Germline V gene lookup returns CDR1 GTSNPN and CDR2 SVGIG (reference sequence). The CDR3 is 15 residues long. DNA for the CDR3: TGTGCCTGGAGTCTCGGGGGGGCTGGGGCCAACGTCCTGACTTTC. Encoded protein: CAWSLGGAGANVLTF.

This clonotype was seen more than once but under ten times. The chain carries TRBV7-8 and TRBJ2-1, with TRBD1 as a possible D gene (6 bases). V was trimmed by 5 bases and J by 4 bases, leaving 12 bases between them. Germline CDR1 and CDR2: SGHVS and FQNEAQ. The CDR3 is 14 amino acids. The CDR3 protein is CASSPQGPYNEQFF. The DNA of the CDR3 is TGTGCCAGCAGCCCACAGGGACCGTACAATGAGCAGTTCTTC.

V gene TRBV12-3 or TRBV12-4 combines with J gene TRBJ2-5; TRBD2 matches at 9 bases. Trimming took 5 bases from V and 1 from J; bases not matched to a gene: 5. This CDR3 has 15 amino acids. The CDR3 protein is CASSNWGLAQETQYF. The CDR3 DNA is TGTGCCAGCAGTAACTGGGGACTAGCCCAAGAGACCCAGTACTTC.

The rearrangement uses TRBV20-1 and TRBJ1-2; D call uncertain. V shed 4 bases and J shed 4 bases, with 13 bases lying between them. This CDR3 has 13 residues. Per the germline V gene, CDR1 is DFQATT and CDR2 is SNEGSKA (reference sequence). For the CDR3, the DNA is TGCAGTGCTATAGCTACCGACACCTATGGCTACACCTTC. This codes for CSAIATDTYGYTF.